The next 3 T cell receptor beta chains were all read from a single sample in a study of vaccination and CD4 T cells after COVID-19 (dated by TCRdb to between 2021 and 2022). Antigen specificity for these receptors is unknown. What the treatment or condition label conveys for this sample: approximately nine-day PBMC culture with coronavirus spike peptide pools or control peptides (ViraFEST assay). The receptor library was made with PCR. The run used an Illumina iSeq 100. DNA from cultured CD4+ T cells was subjected to TCR sequencing with the Oncomine TCR Beta short-read assay at the Johns Hopkins FTIC core. TCRdb reanalyzed the raw reads on its own, using fastp at Q25 for trimming and MiXCR for clone calling, and kept in-frame beta chains. Rows with a matching CDR3 protein are joined into one entry that keeps the most common DNA and genes. Recorded for this sample are almost 20,000 distinct CDR3 sequences; 40% to 65% of them occurred a single time. Clones ranked in the top ten supply approximately 9.9% of the sample.

The sequenced material came from CD4+ T cells from blood, cultured in vitro. These TCRs come from a human donor who had recovered from COVID-19.

This clonotype was detected only a few times. V usage is TRBV15 and J usage is TRBJ1-2; D is uncertain. Germline lookup yields CDR1 LNHNV and CDR2 YYDKDF (reference sequence). There are 14 residues in the CDR3. Trimming took off 0 bases at V and 3 bases at J, with 8 bases between the two ends. CDR3 protein: CATSRDIRDYGYTF. CDR3 bases: TGTGCCACCAGCAGAGATATACGGGACTATGGCTACACCTTC.

J is TRBJ1-5 and V is TRBV20-1, with 7 bases fitting TRBD1. The CDR3 is made up of 14 amino acids. V shed 5 bases, J shed 0 bases, and the junction held 4 bases outside the gene matches. In germline, CDR1 is DFQATT, CDR2 SNEGSKA (reference sequence). The CDR3 nucleotides read TGCAGTGCTGGAGGGGGCTTTAGCAATCAGCCCCAGCATTTT. It codes for CSAGGGFSNQPQHF.

The chain uses TRBV7-2 and TRBJ2-4; D gene uncertain. The V end lost 1 base, the J end lost 5 bases, and 6 bases lay between the germline ends. Looked up from germline, CDR1 is SGHTA and CDR2 is FQGNSA. This CDR3 has 13 amino acids. CDR3 loop: CASSLGGQNIQYF. As DNA, the CDR3 is TGTGCCAGCAGCTTAGGGGGTCAAAACATTCAGTACTTC.